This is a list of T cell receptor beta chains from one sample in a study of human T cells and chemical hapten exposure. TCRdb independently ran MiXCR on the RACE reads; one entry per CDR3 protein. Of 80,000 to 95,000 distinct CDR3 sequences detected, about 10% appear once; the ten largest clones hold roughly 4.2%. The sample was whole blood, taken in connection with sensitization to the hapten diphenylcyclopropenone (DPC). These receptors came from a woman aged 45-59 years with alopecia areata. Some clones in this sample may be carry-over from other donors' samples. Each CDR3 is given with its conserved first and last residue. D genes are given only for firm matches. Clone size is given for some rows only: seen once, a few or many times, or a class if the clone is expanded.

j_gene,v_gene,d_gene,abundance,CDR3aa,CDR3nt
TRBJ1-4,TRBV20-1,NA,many,CSARARGNEKLFF,TGCAGTGCTAGAGCCCGGGGGAATGAAAAACTGTTTTTT
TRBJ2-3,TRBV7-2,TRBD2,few,CASSSQRGFTDTQYF,TGTGCCAGCAGCTCTCAGCGGGGGTTCACAGATACGCAGTATTTT
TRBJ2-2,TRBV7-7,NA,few,CASSPTFSGELFF,TGTGCTAGCAGCCCGACTTTTAGTGGGGAGCTGTTTTTT
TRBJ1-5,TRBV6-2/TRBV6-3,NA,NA,CASSYIGSDGRNQPQHF,TGTGCCAGCAGTTACATAGGTTCGGACGGTCGCAATCAGCCCCAGCATTTT
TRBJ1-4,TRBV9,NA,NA,CASSNRGQGSEKLFF,TGTGCCAGCAGCAACCGAGGGCAGGGGTCTGAAAAACTGTTTTTT
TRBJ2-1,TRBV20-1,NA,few,CSARDSAGATTYNEQFF,TGCAGTGCTAGAGATTCCGCGGGGGCCACAACCTACAATGAGCAGTTCTTC
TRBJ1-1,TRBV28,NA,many,CASSLLLGAYTEAFF,TGTGCCAGCAGTTTATTGTTGGGGGCGTACACTGAAGCTTTCTTT
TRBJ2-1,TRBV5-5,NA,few,CASSPRYNEQFF,TGTGCCAGCAGCCCCCGATACAATGAGCAGTTCTTC
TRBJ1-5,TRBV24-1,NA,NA,CATSDKTGLNQPQHF,TGTGCCACCAGTGATAAGACAGGACTTAATCAGCCCCAGCATTTT
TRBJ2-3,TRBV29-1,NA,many,CSTGPANTQYF,TGCAGCACGGGGCCGGCAAATACGCAGTATTTT
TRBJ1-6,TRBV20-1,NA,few,CSARDRGRTSYNSPLHF,TGCAGTGCTAGAGATCGGGGCAGAACCTCTTATAATTCACCCCTCCACTTT
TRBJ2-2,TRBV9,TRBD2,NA,CASSPAGAGSNTGELFF,TGTGCCAGCAGCCCCGCGGGAGCGGGATCGAACACCGGGGAGCTGTTTTTT
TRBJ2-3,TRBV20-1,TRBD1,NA,CSASRQGLGTDTQYF,TGCAGTGCGAGCAGACAGGGGTTAGGCACAGATACGCAGTATTTT
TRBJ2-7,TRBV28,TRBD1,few,CASSRPGTGVGEQYF,TGTGCCAGCAGCCGCCCGGGGACAGGGGTTGGCGAGCAGTACTTC
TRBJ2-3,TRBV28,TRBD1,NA,CASSLPGQGTTDTQYF,TGTGCCAGCAGTTTACCGGGACAGGGGACGACAGATACGCAGTATTTT
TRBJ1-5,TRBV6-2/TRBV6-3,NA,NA,CASSYLGWPDQPQHF,TGTGCCAGCAGTTACTTAGGGTGGCCCGATCAGCCCCAGCATTTT
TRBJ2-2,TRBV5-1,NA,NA,CASSRTRLERNRELFF,TGCGCCAGCAGCCGCACCCGACTGGAGAGGAACCGGGAGCTGTTTTTT
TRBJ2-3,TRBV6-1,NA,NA,CASIPKGPLLDTQYF,TGTGCCAGCATCCCGAAGGGGCCCCTTCTCGATACGCAGTATTTT
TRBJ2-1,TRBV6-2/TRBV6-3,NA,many,CASSFESGALKSIYNEQFF,TGTGCCAGCAGTTTCGAGTCCGGGGCCCTCAAATCAATCTACAATGAGCAGTTCTTC
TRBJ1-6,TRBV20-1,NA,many,CSAYTPGQSPLHF,TGCAGTGCTTACACCCCCGGACAATCACCCCTCCACTTT
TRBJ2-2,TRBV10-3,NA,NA,CAISESRFPKTGELFF,TGTGCCATCAGTGAGTCGAGATTCCCAAAAACCGGGGAGCTGTTTTTT
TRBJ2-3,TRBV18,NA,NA,CASGNRVAEDTQYF,TGTGCCAGCGGGAACAGGGTTGCTGAAGATACGCAGTATTTT
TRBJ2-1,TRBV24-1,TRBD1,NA,CATRGTVYNEQFF,TGTGCCACCAGGGGGACAGTTTACAATGAGCAGTTCTTC
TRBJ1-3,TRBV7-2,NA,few,CASSFGLSGNTIYF,TGTGCCAGCAGCTTTGGCCTCTCTGGAAACACCATATATTTT